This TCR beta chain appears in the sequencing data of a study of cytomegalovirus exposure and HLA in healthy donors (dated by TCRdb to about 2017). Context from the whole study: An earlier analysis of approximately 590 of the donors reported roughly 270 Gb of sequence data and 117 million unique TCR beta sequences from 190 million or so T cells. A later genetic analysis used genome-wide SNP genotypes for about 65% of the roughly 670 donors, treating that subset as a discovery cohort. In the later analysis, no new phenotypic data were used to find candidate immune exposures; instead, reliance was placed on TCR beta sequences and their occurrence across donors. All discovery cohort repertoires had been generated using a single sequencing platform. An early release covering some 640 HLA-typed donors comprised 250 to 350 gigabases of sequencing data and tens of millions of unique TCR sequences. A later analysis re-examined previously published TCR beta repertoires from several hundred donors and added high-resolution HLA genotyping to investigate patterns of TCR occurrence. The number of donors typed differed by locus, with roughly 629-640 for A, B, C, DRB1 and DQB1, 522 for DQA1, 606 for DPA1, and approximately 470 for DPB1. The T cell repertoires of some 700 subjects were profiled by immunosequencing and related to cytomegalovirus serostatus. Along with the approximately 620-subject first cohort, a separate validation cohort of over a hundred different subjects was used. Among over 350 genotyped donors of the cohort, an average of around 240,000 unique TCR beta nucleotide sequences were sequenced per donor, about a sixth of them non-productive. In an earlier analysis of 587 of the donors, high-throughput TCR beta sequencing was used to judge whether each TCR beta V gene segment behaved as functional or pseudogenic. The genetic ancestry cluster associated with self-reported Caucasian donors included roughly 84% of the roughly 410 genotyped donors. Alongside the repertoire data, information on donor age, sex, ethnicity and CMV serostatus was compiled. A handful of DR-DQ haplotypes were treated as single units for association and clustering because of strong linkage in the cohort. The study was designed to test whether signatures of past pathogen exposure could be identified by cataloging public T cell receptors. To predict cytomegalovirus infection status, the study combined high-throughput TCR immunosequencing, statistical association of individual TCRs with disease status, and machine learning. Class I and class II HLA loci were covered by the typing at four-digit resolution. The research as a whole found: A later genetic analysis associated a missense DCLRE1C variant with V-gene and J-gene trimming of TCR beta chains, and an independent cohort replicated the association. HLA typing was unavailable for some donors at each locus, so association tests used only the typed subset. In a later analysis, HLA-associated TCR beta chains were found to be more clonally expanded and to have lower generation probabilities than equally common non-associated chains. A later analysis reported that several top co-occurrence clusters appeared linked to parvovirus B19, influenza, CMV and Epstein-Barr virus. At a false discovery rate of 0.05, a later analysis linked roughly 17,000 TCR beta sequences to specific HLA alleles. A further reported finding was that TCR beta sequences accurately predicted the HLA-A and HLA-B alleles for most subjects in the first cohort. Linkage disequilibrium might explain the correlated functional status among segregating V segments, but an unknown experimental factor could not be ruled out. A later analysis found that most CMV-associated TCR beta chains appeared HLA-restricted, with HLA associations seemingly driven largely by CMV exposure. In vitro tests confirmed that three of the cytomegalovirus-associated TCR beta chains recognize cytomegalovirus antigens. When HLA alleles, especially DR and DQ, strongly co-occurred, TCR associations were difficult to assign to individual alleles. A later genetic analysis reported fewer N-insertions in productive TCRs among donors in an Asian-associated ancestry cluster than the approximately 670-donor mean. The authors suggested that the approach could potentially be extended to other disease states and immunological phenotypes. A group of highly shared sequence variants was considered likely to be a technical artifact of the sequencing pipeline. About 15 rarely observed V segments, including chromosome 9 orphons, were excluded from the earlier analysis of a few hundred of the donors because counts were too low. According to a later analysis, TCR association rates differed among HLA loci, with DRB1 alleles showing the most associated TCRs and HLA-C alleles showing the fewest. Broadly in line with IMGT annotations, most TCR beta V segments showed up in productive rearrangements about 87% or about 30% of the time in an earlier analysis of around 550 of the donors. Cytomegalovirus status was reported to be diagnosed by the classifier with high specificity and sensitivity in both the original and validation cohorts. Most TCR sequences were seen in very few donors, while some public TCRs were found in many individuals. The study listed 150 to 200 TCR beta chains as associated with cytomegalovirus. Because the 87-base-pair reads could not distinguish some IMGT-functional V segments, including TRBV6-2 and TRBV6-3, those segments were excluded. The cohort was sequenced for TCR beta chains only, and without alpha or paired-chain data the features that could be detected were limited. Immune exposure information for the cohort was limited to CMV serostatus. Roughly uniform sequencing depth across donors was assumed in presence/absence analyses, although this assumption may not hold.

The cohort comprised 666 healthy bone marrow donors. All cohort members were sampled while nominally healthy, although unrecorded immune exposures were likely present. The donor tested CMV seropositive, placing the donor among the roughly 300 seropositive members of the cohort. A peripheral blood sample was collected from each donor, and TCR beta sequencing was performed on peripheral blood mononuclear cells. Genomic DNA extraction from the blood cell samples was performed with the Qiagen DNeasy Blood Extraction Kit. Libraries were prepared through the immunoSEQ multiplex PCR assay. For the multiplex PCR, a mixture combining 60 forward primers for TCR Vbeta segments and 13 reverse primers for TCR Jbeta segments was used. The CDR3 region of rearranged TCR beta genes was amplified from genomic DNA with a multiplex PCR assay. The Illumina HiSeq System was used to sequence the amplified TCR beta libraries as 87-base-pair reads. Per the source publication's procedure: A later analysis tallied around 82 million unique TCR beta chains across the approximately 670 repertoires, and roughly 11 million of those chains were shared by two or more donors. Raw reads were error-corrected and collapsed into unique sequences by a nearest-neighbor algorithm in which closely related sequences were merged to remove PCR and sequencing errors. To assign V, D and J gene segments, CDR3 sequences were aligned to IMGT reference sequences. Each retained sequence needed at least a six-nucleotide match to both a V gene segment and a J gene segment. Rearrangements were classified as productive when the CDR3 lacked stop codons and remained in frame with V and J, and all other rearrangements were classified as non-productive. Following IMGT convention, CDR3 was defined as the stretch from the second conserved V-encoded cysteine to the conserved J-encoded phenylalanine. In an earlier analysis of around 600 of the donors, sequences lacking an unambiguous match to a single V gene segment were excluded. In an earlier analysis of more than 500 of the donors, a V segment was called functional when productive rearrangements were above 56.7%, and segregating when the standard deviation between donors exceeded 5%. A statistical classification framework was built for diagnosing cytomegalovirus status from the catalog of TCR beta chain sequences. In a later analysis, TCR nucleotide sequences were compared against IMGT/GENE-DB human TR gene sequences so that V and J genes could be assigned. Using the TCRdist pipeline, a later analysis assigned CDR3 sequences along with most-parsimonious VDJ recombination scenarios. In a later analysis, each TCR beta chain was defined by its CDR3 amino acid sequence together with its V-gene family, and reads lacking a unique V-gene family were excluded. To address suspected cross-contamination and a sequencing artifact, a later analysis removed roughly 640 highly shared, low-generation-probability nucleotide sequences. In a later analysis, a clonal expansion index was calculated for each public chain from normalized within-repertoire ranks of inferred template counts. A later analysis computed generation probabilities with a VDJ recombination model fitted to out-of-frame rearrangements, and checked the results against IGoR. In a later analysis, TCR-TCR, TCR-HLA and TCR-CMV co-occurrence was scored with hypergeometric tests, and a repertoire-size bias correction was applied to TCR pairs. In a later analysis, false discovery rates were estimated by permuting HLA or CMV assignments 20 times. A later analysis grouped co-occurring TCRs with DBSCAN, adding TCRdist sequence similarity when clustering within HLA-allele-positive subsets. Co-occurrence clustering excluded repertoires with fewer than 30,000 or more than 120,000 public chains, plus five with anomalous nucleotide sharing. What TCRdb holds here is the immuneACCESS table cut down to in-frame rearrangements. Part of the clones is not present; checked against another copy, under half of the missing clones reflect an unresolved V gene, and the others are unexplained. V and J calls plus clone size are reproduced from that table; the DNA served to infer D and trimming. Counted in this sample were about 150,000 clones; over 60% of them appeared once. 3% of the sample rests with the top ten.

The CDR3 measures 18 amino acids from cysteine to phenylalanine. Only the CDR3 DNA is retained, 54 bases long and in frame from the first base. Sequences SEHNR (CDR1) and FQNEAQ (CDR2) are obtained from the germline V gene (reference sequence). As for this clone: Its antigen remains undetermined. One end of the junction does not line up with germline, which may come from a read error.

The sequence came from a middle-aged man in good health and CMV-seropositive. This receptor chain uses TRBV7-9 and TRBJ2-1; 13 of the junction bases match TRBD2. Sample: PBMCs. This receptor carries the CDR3 CSSSPGLAGPISYNEQFF. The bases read TGTTCCAGCAGTCCGGGACTAGCGGGACCGATCTCCTACAATGAGCAGTTCTTC.